This TCR beta chain was identified during a study of blood T cell repertoires in COVID-19 (dated by TCRdb to between 2020 and 2021). Notes on the research overall: Collaborator samples came from the United States, Italy and Spain and covered acute and convalescent phases of COVID-19. The material from the prospective study consisted of cDNA or gDNA derived from T cells, B-cell-depleted T cells, or PBMCs. Deeply sampled blood TCRbeta repertoires from subjects exposed to, actively infected with, or recovered from COVID-19 were included in the dataset. A freely available public database, intended as a resource for researchers studying the immune response to SARS-CoV-2, is where the repertoires were released. The samples were drawn from two sources: the first 160 participants of the ongoing ImmuneRACE study, and about 1,300 subjects contributed by 6 global collaborators. The sample metadata nearly always contained a de-identified subject ID, COVID-19 status, age in years and sex. Where HLA class I and class II types were available, the types were taken from metadata supplied by the sample provider, not from assay-based typing. The investigation overall reported the following: The quantity of clinical and demographic metadata differed by source and by participant and was supplied without curation.

Of note for this clone: This clone's antigen is unknown. Base-call qualities are not available, and no considerably larger clone is one nucleotide away.

V and J lose 1 base and 4 bases, and a span of 15 bases separates them. The germline V gene sets CDR1 to SGHDT and CDR2 to YYEEEE. Its CDR3 holds 15 amino acids, cysteine through phenylalanine. The entry retains the CDR3 DNA only, 45 bases that are in frame from base 1. TCRbeta CDR3 regions were amplified from genomic DNA using the immunoSEQ Assay, a bias-controlled multiplex PCR. Turning to the authors' computational methods: Nucleated cell counts per sample were estimated from amplification of reference gene primers within the assay. To quantify the absolute abundance of each unique TCRbeta CDR3 rearrangement, sequence reads were collapsed and filtered. For each sample, productive Simpson clonality was calculated as the square root of Simpson's diversity index across productive rearrangements. TCRdb mirrors the immuneACCESS table, restricted to in-frame sequences. Some clones are absent from its copies; in checked studies, under half trace to an unresolved V gene, and the reason for the others is unknown. The V and J calls and clone size come from that table; D and trimming were worked out from the DNA. The sample profile shows more than 150,000 clones; roughly 82% of them were found once. About 5.5% of the sample is in the top ten clones.

The collaborating institutions used their own protocols to collect whole blood in K2EDTA tubes. For TCRbeta analysis, collaborators shipped samples as frozen whole blood, isolated PBMCs, or DNA extracted from either of those sample types. The sequence was obtained from a woman in her 30s with acute or convalescent COVID-19. Source material: peripheral blood. The rearrangement joined TRBV5-6 to TRBJ2-7; a tentative D match to TRBD2 spans 6 bases. The CDR3 reads CASSLTTSPKYEQYF. The DNA reads as follows: TGTGCCAGCAGCTTGACCACTAGCCCGAAGTACGAGCAGTACTTC. The full variable domain, completed from the reference TRBV5-6 and TRBJ2-7 proteins outside the CDR3, reads DAGVTQSPTHLIKTRGQQVTLRCSPKSGHDTVSWYQQALGQGPQFIFQYYEEEERQRGNFPDRFSGHQFPNYSSELNVNALLLGDSALYLCASSLTTSPKYEQYFGPGTRLTVT.